Listed below are T cell receptor beta chains from one sample, sequenced in a study of blood T cell repertoires in COVID-19. TCRdb's table, derived via immunoSEQ multiplex PCR, lists solely in-frame clones and lacks some. The sample lists about 200,000 clones, roughly nine tenths seen once, with approximately 2.1% in the top ten. Specimen: PBMCs or T cells enriched from blood (not recorded which). The source of these receptors is a woman aged 40 to 55 with acute COVID-19. CDR3s include the opening cysteine and the closing phenylalanine or tryptophan. Each record gives: V gene, D gene, clone size, J gene, CDR3 DNA, CDR3 protein. D genes are given only for firm matches. The listing skips clone size in some rows; elsewhere it reads once, few, many or a size class.

TRBV2	TRBD1	.	TRBJ2-6	TGTGCCAGCAGTGGTAGGGACAGGAAGAGCTCTGGGGCCAACGTCCTGACTTTC	CASSGRDRKSSGANVLTF
TRBV6-4	TRBD1	once	TRBJ2-2	TGTGCCAGCAAAGGGACAGCGAACACCGGGGAGCTGTTTTTT	CASKGTANTGELFF
TRBV21-1	.	.	TRBJ2-4	TGTGCCAGCAGCAAAGCCGCGGGACAGAAAATTCACGCCAAAAACATTCAGTACTTC	CASSKAAGQKIHAKNIQYF
TRBV9	.	once	TRBJ2-7	TGTGCCAGCAGCGTTTCCGGGGGGCCCTTCGAGCAGTACTTC	CASSVSGGPFEQYF
TRBV12-3/TRBV12-4	TRBD1	.	TRBJ2-5	TGTGCCAGCAGGGGACAGTACCAAGAGACCCAGTACTTC	CASRGQYQETQYF
TRBV3-1/TRBV3-2	.	.	TRBJ2-1	TGTGCCAGCAGCCTAAAGCTAGCGAGTGAGCAGTTCTTC	CASSLKLASEQFF
TRBV9	.	.	TRBJ2-1	TGTGCCAGCAGCGGTGAAATGGGGGGCTCCTACAATGAGCAGTTCTTC	CASSGEMGGSYNEQFF
TRBV7-9	TRBD2	.	TRBJ2-1	TGTGCCAGCAGCCCCCGAGTAGCGGGATTCTACAATGAGCAGTTCTTC	CASSPRVAGFYNEQFF
TRBV2	.	.	TRBJ2-1	TGTGCCAGCAGTGGGAGAGGTGAGCAGTTCTTC	CASSGRGEQFF
TRBV30	.	.	TRBJ1-4	TGTGCCTGGACCGCAAGTGGGGGGTTGGGTGAAAAACTGTTTTTT	CAWTASGGLGEKLFF
TRBV18	.	once	TRBJ1-1	TGTGCCAGCTCACCACCAGCCAGAGGGGGAATGAACACTGAAGCTTTCTTT	CASSPPARGGMNTEAFF